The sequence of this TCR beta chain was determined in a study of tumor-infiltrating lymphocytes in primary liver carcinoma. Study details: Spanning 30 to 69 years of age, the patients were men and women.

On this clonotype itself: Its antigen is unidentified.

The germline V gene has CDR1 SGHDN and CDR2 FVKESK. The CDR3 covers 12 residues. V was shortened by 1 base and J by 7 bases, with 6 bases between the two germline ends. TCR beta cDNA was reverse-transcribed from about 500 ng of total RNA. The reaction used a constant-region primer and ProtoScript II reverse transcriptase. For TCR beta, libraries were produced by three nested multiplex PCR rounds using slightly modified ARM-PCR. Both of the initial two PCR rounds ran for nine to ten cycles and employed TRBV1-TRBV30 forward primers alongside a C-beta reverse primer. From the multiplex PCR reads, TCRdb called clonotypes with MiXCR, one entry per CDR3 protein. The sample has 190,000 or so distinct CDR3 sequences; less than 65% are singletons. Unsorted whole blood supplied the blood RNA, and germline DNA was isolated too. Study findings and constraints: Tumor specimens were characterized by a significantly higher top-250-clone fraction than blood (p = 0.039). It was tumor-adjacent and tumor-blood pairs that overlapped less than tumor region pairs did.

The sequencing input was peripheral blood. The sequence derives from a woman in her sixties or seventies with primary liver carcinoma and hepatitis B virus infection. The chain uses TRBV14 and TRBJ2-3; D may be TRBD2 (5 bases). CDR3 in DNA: TGTGCCAGCAGCCAAGCGGGAAATACGCAGTATTTT. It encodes CASSQAGNTQYF.